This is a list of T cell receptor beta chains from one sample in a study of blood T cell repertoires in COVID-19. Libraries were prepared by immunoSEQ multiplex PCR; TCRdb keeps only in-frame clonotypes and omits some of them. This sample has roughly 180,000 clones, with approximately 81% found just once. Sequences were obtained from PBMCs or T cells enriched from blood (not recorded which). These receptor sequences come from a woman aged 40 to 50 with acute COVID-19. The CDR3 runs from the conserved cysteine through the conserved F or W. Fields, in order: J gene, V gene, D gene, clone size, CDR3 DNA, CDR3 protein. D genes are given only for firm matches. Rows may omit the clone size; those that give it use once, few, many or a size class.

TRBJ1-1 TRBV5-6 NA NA TGTGCCAGCAGCCGCCGCAGATCGAACACTGAAGCTTTCTTT CASSRRRSNTEAFF
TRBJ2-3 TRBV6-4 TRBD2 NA TGTGCCAGCCAAAGCGGGAGTTTAGGGGATACGCAGTATTTT CASQSGSLGDTQYF
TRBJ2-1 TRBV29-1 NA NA TGCAGCGTTGAAGGTAGCGGAGACTACAATGAGCAGTTCTTC CSVEGSGDYNEQFF
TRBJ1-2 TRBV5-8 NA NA TGTGCCAGCAGCACTGCCTCCGGGACATTTAACTATGGCTACACCTTC CASSTASGTFNYGYTF
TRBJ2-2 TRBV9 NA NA TGTGCCAGCAGCTCCCTCGGAGGGTCGAACACCGGGGAGCTGTTTTTT CASSSLGGSNTGELFF
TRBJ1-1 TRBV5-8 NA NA TGTGCCAGCAGCTTGATAGAGGCCACTGAAGCTTTCTTT CASSLIEATEAFF
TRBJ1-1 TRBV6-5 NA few TGTGCCACAACCCACGGGGAAAACACTGAAGCTTTCTTT CATTHGENTEAFF
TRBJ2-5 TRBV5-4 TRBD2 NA TGTGCCAGCAGGCCCAGGACTAGCGAAGAGACCCAGTACTTC CASRPRTSEETQYF
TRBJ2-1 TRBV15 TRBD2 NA TGTGCCACCAGCAGAGGAGGGTTAGCGGGAACATCCTACAATGAGCAGTTCTTC CATSRGGLAGTSYNEQFF
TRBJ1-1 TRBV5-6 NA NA TGTGCCAGCAGAGCCGGGTCCAGAAGGAACACTGAAGCTTTCTTT CASRAGSRRNTEAFF
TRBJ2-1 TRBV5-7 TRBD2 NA TGTGCCAGCAGCTTGGTCGGGGGGTCCTTTTACAATGAGCAGTTCTTC CASSLVGGSFYNEQFF
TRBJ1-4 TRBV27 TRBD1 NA TGTGCCAGCAGTCGCCAGACAGGGGCAACTAATGAAAAACTGTTTTTT CASSRQTGATNEKLFF
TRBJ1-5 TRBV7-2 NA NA TGTGCCCCGGGGGGGGCCGACAAGTCTTATAGCAATCAGCCCCAGCATTTT CAPGGADKSYSNQPQHF
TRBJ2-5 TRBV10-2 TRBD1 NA TGCGCCAGCAGTGAGCGTCGAGGGGGCGAGACCCAGTACTTC CASSERRGGETQYF
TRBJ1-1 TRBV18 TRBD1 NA TGTGCCAGCTCCCTCGGACAGGGCGGCGAAGCTTTCTTT CASSLGQGGEAFF
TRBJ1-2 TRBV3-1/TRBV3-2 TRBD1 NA TGTGCCAGCAGCCAAGAGGACAGGGGGTATGGCTACACCTTC CASSQEDRGYGYTF
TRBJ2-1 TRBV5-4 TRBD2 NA TGTGCCAGCAGCGTGGAAAGCAGCGGGAGGCAAAATGAGCAGTTCTTC CASSVESSGRQNEQFF
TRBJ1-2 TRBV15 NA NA TGTGCCACCAGCTTCTCTTCTGGCTACACCTTC CATSFSSGYTF
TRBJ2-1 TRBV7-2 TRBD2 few TGTGCCAGCAGCCAGGGGTCTAGCGGGAGGAGGGGTGAGCAGTTCTTC CASSQGSSGRRGEQFF
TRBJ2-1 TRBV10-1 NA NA TGCGCCAGCAGTACACAGGGTAGGGACAATGAGCAGTTCTTC CASSTQGRDNEQFF
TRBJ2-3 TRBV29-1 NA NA TGCAGCGTTGTATCTGCGGGAGATACGCAGTATTTT CSVVSAGDTQYF
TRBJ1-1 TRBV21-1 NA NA TGTGCCAGCAGCACAAGGGACAGGGGCTCATCGAACACTGAAGCTTTCTTT CASSTRDRGSSNTEAFF
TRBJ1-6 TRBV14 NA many TGTGCCAGCAGCCAAGATCGAGTGGGCCTGAATTCACCCCTCCACTTT CASSQDRVGLNSPLHF
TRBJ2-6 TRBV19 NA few TGTGCCAGTAGTTCTATGTTCTCTGGGGCCAACGTCCTGACTTTC CASSSMFSGANVLTF
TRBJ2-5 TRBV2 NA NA TGTGCCAGCACGGAGGGGGGGGGAACGACCCAGTACTTC CASTEGGGTTQYF
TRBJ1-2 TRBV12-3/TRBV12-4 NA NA TGTGCCAGCAGTCTAAGGGGTAACTATGGCTACACCTTC CASSLRGNYGYTF
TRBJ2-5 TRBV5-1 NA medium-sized TGCGCCAGCAGCTTGTTCGCGACAGTAGAGACCCAGTACTTC CASSLFATVETQYF
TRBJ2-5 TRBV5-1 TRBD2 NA TGCGCCAGCAGTCACGGGACTAGCGGGAGTGGAGAGACCCAGTACTTC CASSHGTSGSGETQYF
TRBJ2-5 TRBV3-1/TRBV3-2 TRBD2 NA TGTGCCAGCAGTCCTGGCGTAGCGGGTGGGGGGCAAGAGACCCAGTACTTC CASSPGVAGGGQETQYF
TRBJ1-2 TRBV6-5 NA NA TGTGCCAGCAGCCCCCGGGAACCCATTTCGACCTTC CASSPREPISTF
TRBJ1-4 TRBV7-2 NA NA TGTGCCAGCAGCCTACACAGATATGGAAATGAAAAACTGTTTTTT CASSLHRYGNEKLFF
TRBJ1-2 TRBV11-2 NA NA TGTGCCAGCAGCTTAGGTGGGACACTCTATGGCTACACCTTC CASSLGGTLYGYTF
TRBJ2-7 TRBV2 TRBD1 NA TGTGCCAGCAGCTCCCGGGACAGGGCCTACGAGCAGTACTTC CASSSRDRAYEQYF
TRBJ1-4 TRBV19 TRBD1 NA TGTGCCAGTAGTACCTCCCGGGACAGGGGAGGAAAACTGTTTTTT CASSTSRDRGGKLFF
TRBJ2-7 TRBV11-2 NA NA TGTGCCAGCAGCTTAGAACAGGGATGGTACGAGCAGTACTTC CASSLEQGWYEQYF
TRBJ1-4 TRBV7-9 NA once TGTGCCAGCAGCTTAGCGGGCAGTGGAGGTGAAAAACTGTTTTTT CASSLAGSGGEKLFF
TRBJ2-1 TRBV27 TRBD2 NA TGTGCCAGCAGTCTCACCCGGACTAGCGCGACTTACAATGAGCAGTTCTTC CASSLTRTSATYNEQFF
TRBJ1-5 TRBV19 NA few TGTGCCAGTAGTATACTAGCAGGCAGGCGAAATCAGCCCCAGCATTTT CASSILAGRRNQPQHF
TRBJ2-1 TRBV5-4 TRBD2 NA TGTGCCAGCAGCCCGTGGACTAGCGGGAGCCGTACGCAGTTCTTC CASSPWTSGSRTQFF